One and the same sample provided the 5 T cell receptor beta chains below, sequenced in a study of blood T cell repertoires in COVID-19. This table comes from immunoSEQ multiplex PCR, and its TCRdb copy is limited to in-frame clones, with some not included. The data contain more than 300,000 clones, approximately 87% of them singletons. Sequenced sample: peripheral blood. Receptors originate from a woman aged 25 to 45 with COVID-19, enrolled during active disease.

The chain carries TRBV7-2 and TRBJ2-3; possible D gene TRBD2, 7 bases. CDR1 and CDR2 from the germline V gene are SGHTA and FQGNSA. V dropped 7 bases and J dropped 7 bases, with 21 bases sitting between them. The CDR3 totals 15 residues. The CDR3, as DNA: TGTGCCAGCAACCCCGGGGGGCAGGGGTGGAATACGCAGTATTTT. This codes for CASNPGGQGWNTQYF.

This clone was picked up one time. The chain joins TRBV12-5 to TRBJ2-1; 7 nucleotides line up with TRBD2. V dropped 6 bases and J dropped 0; count of bases not matched to a gene: 11. The CDR3 sequence is 17 residues long. Per germline, CDR1 LGHNT and CDR2 FRNRAP. The CDR3 loop is CASGGIGSGDSYNEQFF. The CDR3 coding sequence is TGTGCTAGTGGCGGAATAGGGAGCGGGGACTCCTACAATGAGCAGTTCTTC.

A word on this clone: Other nucleotide sequences from this sample produce the same CDR3. The chain recombines TRBV11-2 with TRBJ2-5; D call uncertain. Per the germline V gene, CDR1 is SGHAT and CDR2 is FQNNGV. The germline V and J ends were trimmed by 2 bases and 5 bases, with 3 bases remaining between them. The CDR3 loop spans 11 amino acids. In DNA, the CDR3 is TGTGCCAGCAGCTTACAGGAGACCCAGTACTTC. Its translation: CASSLQETQYF. The variable domain in full, with the rest retrieved from reference TRBV11-2 and TRBJ2-5, is EAGVAQSPRYKIIEKRQSVAFWCNPISGHATLYWYQQILGQGPKLLIQFQNNGVVDDSQLPKDRFSAERLKGVDSTLKIQPAKLEDSAVYLCASSLQETQYFGPGTRLLVL.

The chain employs TRBV19 and TRBJ2-7, with 7 bases matching TRBD1. Trimming at V came to 6 bases and at J to 4 bases, leaving 12 bases not matched to a gene. CDR3 length: 15 residues. From germline, CDR1 is LNHDA and CDR2 SQIVND (reference sequence). The CDR3 protein is CASSERQGLGYEQYF. The CDR3 nucleotides read TGTGCCAGTAGCGAGCGACAGGGCCTCGGATACGAGCAGTACTTC.

The chain recombines TRBV28 with TRBJ2-1; 10 nucleotides line up with TRBD2. Germline assignment: CDR1 MDHEN and CDR2 SYDVKM. There are 16 residues in the CDR3. Unmatched junction bases numbered 4, after V lost 2 bases and J lost 3 bases. The CDR3 protein is CASSLTLAGVYNEQFF. Here the CDR3 DNA reads TGTGCCAGCAGTTTAACTCTAGCGGGAGTCTACAATGAGCAGTTCTTC.